What follows describes a single T cell receptor (beta chain). Its target is unknown. This entry belongs to a study of shared clonotypes between healthy human individuals. Whole-study findings and limits: Generation probability values for non-shared clonotypes were lower than those for clonotypes shared by all four donors.

This CDR3 has 16 amino acids. Deletions cut 5 bases from V and 2 bases from J, with 16 bases between. The germline CDR1 and CDR2 sequences are LNHNV and YYDKDF (reference sequence). In the original analysis: Junction-only immunoSEQ sequences carried no quality scores, so filtering differed. Generated by immunoSEQ multiplex PCR, the TCRdb table keeps only in-frame clones and is missing some. For V, J and clone size, that table is used; D and trimming come from the DNA. The sample lists roughly 1.5 million clones, 95% to 99% seen once, with about 0.45% in the top ten. The receptor's source is a man aged 25-45 years in good health. Sequenced sample: naive CD4+ T cells sorted from blood. Subset noted: CD45RA+ positively selected. V and J are TRBV15 and TRBJ2-1; possible D gene TRBD2, 6 bases. The CDR3 sequence is CATSAWGAGAYNEQFF. DNA for the CDR3: TGTGCCACCAGCGCCTGGGGAGCGGGCGCCTACAATGAGCAGTTCTTC.